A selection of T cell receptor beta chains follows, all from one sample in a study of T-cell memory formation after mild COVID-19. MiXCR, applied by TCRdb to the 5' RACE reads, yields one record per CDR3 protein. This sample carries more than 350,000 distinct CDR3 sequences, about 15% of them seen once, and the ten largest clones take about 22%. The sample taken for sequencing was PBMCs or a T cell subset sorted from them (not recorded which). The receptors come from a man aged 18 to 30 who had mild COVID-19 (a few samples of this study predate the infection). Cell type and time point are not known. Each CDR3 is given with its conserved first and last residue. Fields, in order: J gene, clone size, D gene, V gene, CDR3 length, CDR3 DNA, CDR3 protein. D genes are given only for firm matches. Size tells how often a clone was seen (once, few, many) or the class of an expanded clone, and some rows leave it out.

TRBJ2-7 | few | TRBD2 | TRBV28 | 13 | TGTGCCAGCAGTTTTCGGAGCGGGGGCGAGCAGTACTTC | CASSFRSGGEQYF
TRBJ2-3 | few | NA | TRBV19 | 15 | TGTGCCAGTAGTTCCCGGGCCTTAGGCACAGATACGCAGTATTTT | CASSSRALGTDTQYF
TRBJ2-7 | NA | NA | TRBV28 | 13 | TGTGCCAGCAGTTTTGATTTAGAGTCTGGGCAGTACTTC | CASSFDLESGQYF
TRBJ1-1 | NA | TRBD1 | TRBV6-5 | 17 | TGTGCCAGCAGTTACGATACCAGACAGGGGTGGGACACTGAAGCTTTCTTT | CASSYDTRQGWDTEAFF
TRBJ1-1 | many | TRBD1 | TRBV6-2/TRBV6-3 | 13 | TGTGCCAGCGCTTTACAGGGGCTCACTGAAGCTTTCTTT | CASALQGLTEAFF
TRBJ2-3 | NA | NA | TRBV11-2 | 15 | TGTGCCAGCAGCCCAGGACTCTTTGGCACAGATACGCAGTATTTT | CASSPGLFGTDTQYF
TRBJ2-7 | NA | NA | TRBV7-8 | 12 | TGTGCCAGCAGCTTAAGTGGTCCCAAGCAGTACTTC | CASSLSGPKQYF
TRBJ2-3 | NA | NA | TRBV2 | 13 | TGTGCCAGCCAGGTTCGGCGAACAGATACGCAGTATTTT | CASQVRRTDTQYF
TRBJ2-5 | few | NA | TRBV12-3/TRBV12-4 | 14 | TGTGCCAGCAGTTTCGGCACTCTCCAAGAGACCCAGTACTTC | CASSFGTLQETQYF
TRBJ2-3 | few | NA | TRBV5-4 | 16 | TGTGCCAGCAGCTTGGCCGTGGGGGACTCCACAGATACGCAGTATTTT | CASSLAVGDSTDTQYF
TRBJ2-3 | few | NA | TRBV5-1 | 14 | TGCGCCAGCAGCTTCGACAGACTCACAGATACGCAGTATTTT | CASSFDRLTDTQYF
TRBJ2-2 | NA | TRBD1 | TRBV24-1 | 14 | TGTGCCACCAGTGATCCGGGACAGGCCGGGGAGCTGTTTTTT | CATSDPGQAGELFF
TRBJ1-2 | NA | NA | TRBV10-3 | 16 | TGTGCCATCAGTGAGTCGACAGCAACTTCCTCCTATGGCTACACCTTC | CAISESTATSSYGYTF
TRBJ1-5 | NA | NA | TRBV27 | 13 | TGTGCCAGCAGTTTACGGGGGCGCCAGCCCCAGCATTTT | CASSLRGRQPQHF
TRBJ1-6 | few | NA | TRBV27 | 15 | TGTGCCAGCAGTTCCGGGGCAGACTCTAATTCACCCCTCCACTTT | CASSSGADSNSPLHF
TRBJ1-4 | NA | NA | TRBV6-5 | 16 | TGTGCCAGCAGTTGGCCCCTGGGGCAGGGGTTGCGAAAACTGTTTTTT | CASSWPLGQGLRKLFF
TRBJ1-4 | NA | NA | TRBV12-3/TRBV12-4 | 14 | TGTGCCAGCAGTTTTCAGTCTTCTCCCGAAAAACTGTTTTTT | CASSFQSSPEKLFF
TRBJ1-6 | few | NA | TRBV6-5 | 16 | TGTGCCAGCAGTTACTCGGAGGGTTCCTATAATTCACCCCTCCACTTT | CASSYSEGSYNSPLHF
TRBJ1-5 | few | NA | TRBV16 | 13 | TGTGCCAGCAGCCAATCGGGGCCCCGAGCCCAGCATTTT | CASSQSGPRAQHF
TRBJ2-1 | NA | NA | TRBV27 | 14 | TGTGCCAGCAGTTTTAGATCCGGTCTCGATGAGCAGTTCTTC | CASSFRSGLDEQFF
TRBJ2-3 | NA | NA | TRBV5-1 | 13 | TGCGCCAGCAGCGTCAGTATAACAGATACGCAGTATTTT | CASSVSITDTQYF
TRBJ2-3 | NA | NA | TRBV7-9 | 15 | TGTGCCAGCAGCTCAAGCGTAACTGGGGCAGATACGCAGTATTTT | CASSSSVTGADTQYF
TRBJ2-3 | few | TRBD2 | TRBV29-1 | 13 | TGCAGCACTAGCGGGGGAAGCACAGATACGCAGTATTTT | CSTSGGSTDTQYF
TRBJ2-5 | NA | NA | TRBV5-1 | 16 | TGCGCCAGCAGCTTGGGGGTGACAGGAGTTTTGGAGACCCAGTACTTC | CASSLGVTGVLETQYF
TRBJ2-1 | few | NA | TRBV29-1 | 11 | TGCAGCGTTGGGCAGACCAATGAGCAGTTCTTC | CSVGQTNEQFF
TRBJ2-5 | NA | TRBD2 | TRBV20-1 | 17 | TGCAGTGCGCAGCTAGCGGGGGGATTGCGAGGATTAGAGACCCAGTACTTC | CSAQLAGGLRGLETQYF
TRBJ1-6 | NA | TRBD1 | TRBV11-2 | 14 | TGTGCCAGCAGCTCCCAGGGGGCCAATTCACCCCTCCACTTT | CASSSQGANSPLHF
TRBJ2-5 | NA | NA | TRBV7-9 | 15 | TGTGCCAGCAGCTTGGTAGCCCGGGGCCAAGAGACCCAGTACTTC | CASSLVARGQETQYF
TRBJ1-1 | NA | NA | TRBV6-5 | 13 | TGTGCCAGCAGGGCTAACCGGGATTTTGAAGCTTTCTTT | CASRANRDFEAFF
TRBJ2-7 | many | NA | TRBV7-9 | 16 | TGTGCCAGCAGCTTACCCCCGGGACACCCCTCCTACGAGCAGTACTTC | CASSLPPGHPSYEQYF
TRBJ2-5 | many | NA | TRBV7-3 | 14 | TGTGCCAGCAGCCCCTCTAGTTTCGGAGAGACCCAGTACTTC | CASSPSSFGETQYF
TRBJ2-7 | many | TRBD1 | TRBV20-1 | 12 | TGCAGTGCTTCGGGACAGGTCTCGGAGCAGTACTTC | CSASGQVSEQYF
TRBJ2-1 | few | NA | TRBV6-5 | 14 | TGTGCCAGCAGTTACGGTCGGGTTGCAAATGAGCAGTTCTTC | CASSYGRVANEQFF
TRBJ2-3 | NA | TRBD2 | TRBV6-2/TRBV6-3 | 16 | TGTGCCAGCAGTTACTCTCCTAGCGGTCCCACAGATACGCAGTATTTT | CASSYSPSGPTDTQYF
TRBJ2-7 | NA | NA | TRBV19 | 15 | TGTGCCAGTAGACGAACAGGAGTCCTCTCCTACGAGCAGTACTTC | CASRRTGVLSYEQYF
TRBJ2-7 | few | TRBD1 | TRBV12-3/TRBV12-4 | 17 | TGTGCCAGCAGTTTAGTTGGACAGGGGATCCTAACCTACGAGCAGTACTTC | CASSLVGQGILTYEQYF
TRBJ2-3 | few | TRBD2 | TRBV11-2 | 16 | TGTGCCAGCAGCTTATGGGTAGCGGGGGACACAGATACGCAGTATTTT | CASSLWVAGDTDTQYF
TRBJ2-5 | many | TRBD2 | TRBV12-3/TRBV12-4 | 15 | TGTGCCAGCACAAACCTTGGAGCGGGGCGAGAGACCCAGTACTTC | CASTNLGAGRETQYF
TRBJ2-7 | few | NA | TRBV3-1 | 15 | TGTGCCAGCAGCCCAATGCAGGGGGGACACTACGAGCAGTACTTC | CASSPMQGGHYEQYF
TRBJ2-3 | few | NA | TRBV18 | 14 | TGTGCCAGCTCACGGGGGGTGAGCACAGATACGCAGTATTTT | CASSRGVSTDTQYF
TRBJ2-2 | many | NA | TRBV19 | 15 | TGTGCCAGTAGTATTGGGGCAGAGAACACCGGGGAGCTGTTTTTT | CASSIGAENTGELFF
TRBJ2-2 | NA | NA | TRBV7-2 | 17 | TGTGCCAGCAGCCGGAGGAGGTTGGCAGGGAACACCGGGGAGCTGTTTTTT | CASSRRRLAGNTGELFF
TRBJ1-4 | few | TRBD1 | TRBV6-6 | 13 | TGTGCCAGCACCTCAGGGGGGAATGAAAAACTGTTTTTT | CASTSGGNEKLFF
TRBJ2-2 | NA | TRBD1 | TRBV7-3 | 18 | TGTGCCAGCAGTCTTATGAATTCGGGACAGGGAAGGACCGGGGAGCTGTTTTTT | CASSLMNSGQGRTGELFF
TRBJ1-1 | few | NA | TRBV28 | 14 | TGTGCCAGCAGTTCCTCAAGGGAGGGAGGTTTAGCTTTCTTT | CASSSSREGGLAFF